This is a list of T cell receptor beta chains from one sample in a study of STAT5B mutations in CD4+ large granular lymphocyte leukemia. This table comes from immunoSEQ multiplex PCR, and its TCRdb copy is limited to in-frame clones, with some not included. The sample has roughly 36,000 clones, about 91% seen once. The sequenced sample was CD4+ T cells from blood buffy coats. Receptor source: a human donor in good health. The CDR3 runs from the conserved cysteine through the conserved F or W. Each record gives: J gene, D gene, V gene, clone size, CDR3 protein, CDR3 DNA. A D gene is named only where the DNA matches it firmly. A clone size is listed for some rows: how often the clone was seen (once, few, many), or a class if it is expanded.

TRBJ1-1 NA TRBV4-1 few CASSGGLKLYTEAFF TGCGCCAGCAGCGGGGGGCTCAAATTGTATACTGAAGCTTTCTTT
TRBJ1-5 TRBD1 TRBV28 NA CASSSPQGGQPQHF TGTGCCAGCAGTTCTCCACAGGGGGGTCAGCCCCAGCATTTT
TRBJ1-1 NA TRBV4-1 NA CASSQRGVGGNTEAFF TGCGCCAGCAGCCAAAGGGGGGTGGGGGGTAACACTGAAGCTTTCTTT
TRBJ2-5 NA TRBV7-8 NA CASSLREQETQYF TGTGCCAGCAGCTTGAGGGAGCAAGAGACCCAGTACTTC
TRBJ1-4 NA TRBV7-9 NA CASSIGQSQNEKLFF TGTGCCAGCAGCATAGGACAGAGTCAGAATGAAAAACTGTTTTTT
TRBJ2-1 TRBD2 TRBV9 NA CASSVGLAGGRRSYNEQFF TGTGCCAGCAGCGTAGGGCTAGCGGGGGGCCGTCGGTCCTACAATGAGCAGTTCTTC
TRBJ2-7 NA TRBV11-2 NA CASSFPGTAPYEQYF TGTGCCAGCAGTTTTCCCGGGACCGCTCCCTACGAGCAGTACTTC
TRBJ2-5 NA TRBV5-4 NA CASSSPGRQETQYF TGTGCCAGCAGCTCCCCGGGACGGCAAGAGACCCAGTACTTC
TRBJ1-5 TRBD1 TRBV6-5 NA CAHSGRGGQPQHF TGTGCCCACTCCGGCAGAGGGGGCCAGCCCCAGCATTTT
TRBJ2-5 NA TRBV5-4 few CASSLLPSETQYF TGTGCCAGCAGCCTCCTGCCCAGCGAGACCCAGTACTTC
TRBJ2-2 NA TRBV15 NA CATSRETRVPGELFF TGTGCCACCAGCAGAGAGACCAGGGTACCCGGGGAGCTGTTTTTT
TRBJ2-4 TRBD1 TRBV11-3 few CASSPRPGGIGPGNIQYF TGTGCCAGCAGCCCCAGGCCAGGGGGCATCGGCCCTGGGAACATTCAGTACTTC
TRBJ1-5 NA TRBV5-1 NA CASSPMGVGLGSNQPQHF TGCGCCAGCAGCCCCATGGGGGTAGGTCTTGGGAGCAATCAGCCCCAGCATTTT
TRBJ2-7 NA TRBV7-2 NA CASSREGLLYEQYF TGTGCCAGCAGCCGAGAAGGTTTATTATACGAGCAGTACTTC
TRBJ1-2 NA TRBV7-9 NA CASSPGYGYTF TGTGCCAGCAGCCCGGGCTATGGCTACACCTTC
TRBJ1-6 NA TRBV7-2 once CASSSRGGLNSPLHF TGTGCCAGCAGCTCGCGGGGAGGGCTCAATTCACCCCTCCACTTT
TRBJ2-2 NA TRBV12-5 NA CASVSVRETGELFF TGTGCTAGTGTATCGGTTAGGGAAACCGGGGAGCTGTTTTTT
TRBJ2-5 NA TRBV5-1 NA CASNSGGGGETQYF TGCGCCAGCAACTCGGGGGGCGGTGGGGAGACCCAGTACTTC
TRBJ1-1 NA TRBV11-3 NA CASSSEARGTEAFF TGTGCCAGCAGCTCGGAGGCCCGAGGCACTGAAGCTTTCTTT
TRBJ2-2 TRBD2 TRBV7-2 once CASSPSSGGGTGELFF TGTGCCAGCAGCCCCTCGTCCGGGGGGGGCACCGGGGAGCTGTTTTTT
TRBJ1-1 NA TRBV7-2 NA CASSLVRKNTEAFF TGTGCCAGCAGCTTAGTCAGAAAGAACACTGAAGCTTTCTTT
TRBJ2-7 TRBD1 TRBV5-1 NA CASSWDRTYEQYF TGCGCCAGCAGCTGGGACAGGACCTACGAGCAGTACTTC
TRBJ2-7 TRBD2 TRBV5-1 NA CASSASGGSSYEQYF TGCGCCAGCAGCGCCAGCGGGGGGAGCTCCTACGAGCAGTACTTC
TRBJ1-6 NA TRBV6-1 few CASSEAGSGSPLHF TGTGCCAGCAGTGAAGCGGGATCGGGTTCACCCCTCCACTTT
TRBJ1-2 NA TRBV21-1 NA CASSKTGGDGYGYTF TGTGCCAGCAGCAAAACTGGGGGCGACGGCTATGGCTACACCTTC
TRBJ1-5 TRBD1 TRBV15 NA CATSRFADRRNQPQHF TGTGCCACCAGCAGATTTGCGGACAGGAGGAATCAGCCCCAGCATTTT
TRBJ2-7 NA TRBV5-8 few CASSSASEYEQYF TGTGCCAGCAGCTCCGCTAGCGAGTACGAGCAGTACTTC
TRBJ1-2 NA TRBV28 NA CASSPLGQPPEGYTF TGTGCCAGCAGTCCCCTCGGGCAGCCTCCGGAAGGCTACACCTTC
TRBJ2-1 NA TRBV14 NA CASKGEADEQFF TGTGCCAGCAAAGGGGAGGCGGATGAGCAGTTCTTC
TRBJ2-1 NA TRBV30 once CAWSGTFLGEQFF TGTGCCTGGAGTGGTACTTTTCTTGGGGAGCAGTTCTTC
TRBJ2-7 NA TRBV6-5 NA CATNPRSGNEQYF TGTGCCACCAATCCTCGGTCAGGAAACGAGCAGTACTTC
TRBJ1-5 TRBD1 TRBV6-6 NA CASSAGQGANQPQHF TGTGCCAGCAGCGCGGGACAGGGGGCGAACCAGCCCCAGCATTTT
TRBJ1-6 NA TRBV7-9 few CASSLMTVNSPLHF TGTGCCAGCAGCTTAATGACAGTGAATTCACCCCTCCACTTT
TRBJ1-5 TRBD1 TRBV30 NA CALEQGQGGNQPQHF TGTGCCCTGGAACAGGGACAGGGTGGGAATCAGCCCCAGCATTTT
TRBJ2-1 NA TRBV7-9 NA CASSLRNPTYNEQFF TGTGCCAGCAGCTTAAGGAATCCGACCTACAATGAGCAGTTCTTC
TRBJ1-1 NA TRBV6-6 NA CASSYIRRDSEAFF TGTGCCAGCAGTTACATCCGTCGGGACTCTGAAGCTTTCTTT
TRBJ1-5 NA TRBV5-1 NA CASSPGMGVGQPQHF TGCGCCAGCAGTCCCGGAATGGGGGTAGGTCAGCCCCAGCATTTT
TRBJ1-6 NA TRBV7-2 NA CASSPRTVYNSPLHF TGTGCCAGCAGCCCCCGGACAGTCTATAATTCACCCCTCCACTTT
TRBJ2-6 TRBD1 TRBV7-6 NA CASSPRDRLSGANVLTF TGTGCCAGCAGCCCCCGGGACAGACTCTCTGGGGCCAACGTCCTGACTTTC
TRBJ1-2 TRBD1 TRBV19 NA CASSITGQGRGYTF TGTGCCAGTAGTATTACGGGACAGGGAAGAGGCTACACCTTC
TRBJ1-1 NA TRBV19 once CATERTLGNTEAFF TGTGCCACCGAGAGGACACTGGGGAACACTGAAGCTTTCTTT
TRBJ2-5 NA TRBV5-1 once CASSLGGPQETQYF TGCGCCAGCAGCTTGGGTGGGCCCCAAGAGACCCAGTACTTC
TRBJ2-5 NA TRBV5-1 NA CASSPSGQGRETQYF TGCGCCAGCAGCCCTTCGGGGCAGGGACGAGAGACCCAGTACTTC
TRBJ1-6 NA TRBV10-3 NA CAIRFDGSSYNSPLHF TGTGCCATCAGATTCGACGGCAGCTCCTATAATTCACCCCTCCACTTT
TRBJ2-1 TRBD2 TRBV9 NA CASSNPSGRQHNEQFF TGTGCCAGCAGCAATCCTAGCGGGAGACAGCACAATGAGCAGTTCTTC
TRBJ1-4 TRBD1 TRBV5-1 NA CASSLPATRQGQRNNEKLFF TGCGCCAGCAGCTTGCCCGCTACAAGACAGGGCCAGCGGAATAATGAAAAACTGTTTTTT
TRBJ1-1 NA TRBV19 NA CASSIGGQRTEAFF TGTGCCAGTAGTATCGGGGGCCAGCGGACTGAAGCTTTCTTT
TRBJ2-6 NA TRBV5-6 NA CASSSTPHTGRGANVLTF TGTGCCAGCAGCTCCACGCCCCACACAGGTCGTGGGGCCAACGTCCTGACTTTC
TRBJ2-2 NA TRBV7-9 NA CASSPGLSTGELFF TGTGCCAGCAGCCCGGGACTTAGCACCGGGGAGCTGTTTTTT
TRBJ1-3 TRBD1 TRBV4-3 few CASSLPPLDRAVFGNTIYF TGCGCCAGCAGCCTCCCTCCGCTGGACAGGGCGGTCTTTGGAAACACCATATATTTT